Shown below are 24 T cell receptor beta chains from a single sample sequenced in a study of blood T cell repertoires in COVID-19. Clones were sequenced by immunoSEQ multiplex PCR, and TCRdb holds only the in-frame ones, with some missing. The table lists fewer than 500,000 clones, approximately 90% of them singletons. Material: peripheral blood. These receptors all come from a man aged 18 to 30 with COVID-19, enrolled during active disease.

This rearrangement joins TRBV25-1 to TRBJ1-2, with a possible D match to TRBD1 (5 bases). Trimming left V 4 bases short and J 8 bases short, with 17 bases between. Looked up from germline, CDR1 is MGHDK and CDR2 is SYGVNS. The CDR3 loop spans 14 amino acids. CDR3 nucleotides: TGTGCCAGCAGTGCTCCTGGGCAGGGTTGGGGCTACACCTTC. It specifies CASSAPGQGWGYTF.

The CDR3 DNA reads as TGCGCCAGCAGCCCCACAACGAGCGTGTTAAATGAGCAGTTCTTC. Protein product: CASSPTTSVLNEQFF. The gene calls are TRBV4-1 and TRBJ2-1; the D is unclear. Trimming shortened V by 4 bases and J by 7 bases, and 17 bases separated the two germline ends. Germline values: CDR1 MGHRA, CDR2 YSYEKL. The CDR3 consists of 15 residues.

The genes are TRBV5-1 and TRBJ2-6, with 16 bases lining up with TRBD2. CDR3 size: 20 residues. Per the germline V gene, CDR1 is SGHRS and CDR2 is YFSETQ. The trim removed 4 bases at V and 0 bases at J, leaving 7 bases unmatched. The CDR3 protein is CASSPWGTSGGASGANVLTF. In DNA, the CDR3 is TGCGCCAGCAGCCCCTGGGGGACTAGCGGGGGGGCCTCTGGGGCCAACGTCCTGACTTTC.

The chain employs TRBV5-6 and TRBJ2-2, with 8 bases matching TRBD2. The junction had 9 bases not matched to a gene; V was cut back by 4 bases and J by 10 bases. Germline CDR1 SGHDT, CDR2 YYEEEE. The CDR3 contains 14 residues. The CDR3 region is CASSLGTREVELFF. CDR3 DNA: TGTGCCAGCAGCCTCGGGACTAGAGAAGTGGAGCTGTTTTTT.

This sequence joins TRBV4-1 and TRBJ2-7, with TRBD2 matching over 10 bases. Germline-derived CDR1 and CDR2 are MGHRA and YSYEKL. This CDR3 has 14 residues. V was pared by 7 bases and J by 2 bases, with 5 bases of the junction left unmatched. The CDR3 DNA reads as TGCGCCAGCAAACAGCGGGAGGGACCCTACGAGCAGTACTTC. Translating gives CASKQREGPYEQYF.

The genes are TRBV5-6 and TRBJ1-2; maybe TRBD1 (6 bases). The germline V gene has CDR1 SGHDT and CDR2 YYEEEE. This CDR3 is built from 14 residues. V was shortened by 2 bases and J by 2 bases, with 10 bases between the two germline ends. The CDR3 region is CASSFGGLNYGYTF. The CDR3, as DNA: TGTGCCAGCAGCTTCGGGGGGCTGAACTATGGCTACACCTTC.

The chain uses TRBV3-1 (or the pseudogene TRBV3-2) and TRBJ2-7; 10 positions agree with TRBD1. The germline V gene has CDR1 LGHDT and CDR2 YNNKEL (reference sequence). V lost 5 bases to trimming and J lost 4 bases; unmatched junction nucleotides: 5. The CDR3 is made up of 14 amino acids. Here the CDR3 DNA reads TGTGCCAGCAGCTCGGGACAGGGGTTGTACGAGCAGTACTTC. Amino acids: CASSSGQGLYEQYF.

As regards this clone: Other DNA variants within this sample encode the same CDR3. The V and J genes are TRBV6-5 and TRBJ2-1; 11 nucleotides line up with TRBD2. J was trimmed by 4 bases and V by 5 bases; bases with no gene match: 4. Germline V gives CDR1 MNHEY, CDR2 SVGAGI. CDR3 length: 15 residues. CDR3 DNA: TGTGCCAGCAGTCCTAGCGGGGGGCCTTACAATGAGCAGTTCTTC. It specifies CASSPSGGPYNEQFF.

The chain carries TRBV3-1 (or the pseudogene TRBV3-2) and TRBJ2-3; 10 nucleotides align to TRBD2. V lost 6 bases, J lost 1 base, and 7 bases stayed unmatched. This CDR3 spans 16 amino acids. The germline CDR1 and CDR2 sequences are LGHDT and YNNKEL (reference sequence). The CDR3 region is CASSLPSGGGTDTQYF. In DNA form, the CDR3 reads TGTGCCAGCAGTCTGCCTAGCGGGGGAGGCACAGATACGCAGTATTTT.

The chain employs TRBV25-1 and TRBJ2-2; 9 nucleotides match TRBD1. The CDR3 runs to 16 residues. The V gene's germline CDR1 is MGHDK and CDR2 SYGVNS. J lost 12 bases, V lost 5 bases, and 16 bases had no gene match. The CDR3 sequence: CASSPEGDRDSSKLFF. The CDR3 nucleotides read TGTGCCAGCAGTCCCGAAGGGGACAGGGACTCCTCGAAGCTGTTTTTT.

The chain is built from TRBV18 and TRBJ1-2, with 12 positions matching TRBD1. CDR3 length: 12 amino acids. V trimming: 6 bases; J trimming: 8 bases; junction bases outside the gene matches: 1. Germline V gene data show CDR1 as KGHSH and CDR2 as LQKENI. This chain's CDR3 is CASSGTGGGYTF. The CDR3 DNA follows: TGTGCCAGCTCCGGGACAGGGGGCGGCTACACCTTC.

V gene TRBV18 combines with J gene TRBJ2-3; TRBD2 matches 7 bases. V shed 3 bases and J 2 bases; nucleotides not matched to a gene: 8. CDR1 and CDR2 from the germline V gene are KGHSH and LQKENI. The CDR3 is 16 residues long. The CDR3 DNA follows: TGTGCCAGCTCACCTCTAGCGGTTATGGACACAGATACGCAGTATTTT. It yields the protein CASSPLAVMDTDTQYF. The full variable domain, completed using reference TRBV18 and TRBJ2-3, is NAGVMQNPRHLVRRRGQEARLRCSPMKGHSHVYWYRQLPEEGLKFMVYLQKENIIDESGMPKERFSAEFPKEGPSILRIQQVVRGDSAAYFCASSPLAVMDTDTQYFGPGTRLTVL.

The rearrangement links TRBV7-8 to TRBJ2-1, with D possibly TRBD2 on 6 matching bases. Trimming shortened V by 4 bases and J by 6 bases, and 13 bases separated the two germline ends. The CDR3 covers 14 residues. Germline lookup yields CDR1 SGHVS and CDR2 FQNEAQ. The CDR3 DNA reads as TGTGCCAGCAGCTGGGGGGACGCACGCAATGAGCAGTTCTTC. This gives the protein CASSWGDARNEQFF.

In DNA form, the CDR3 reads TGTGCCATCAGTGGGACTAGCGGGACAGATACGCAGTATTTT. It translates to CAISGTSGTDTQYF. The V gene is TRBV10-3, the J gene TRBJ2-3, with 11 bases fitting TRBD2. The CDR3 runs to 14 residues. The trim removed 4 bases at V and 3 bases at J, leaving 0 bases unmatched. CDR1 is ENHRY and CDR2 is SYGVKD in the germline V gene.

The chain combines TRBV5-5 with TRBJ2-5; 8 bases agree with TRBD1. Germline V CDR1 and CDR2: SGHKS, YYEKEE (reference sequence). Trimming took 4 bases from V and 5 from J; bases not matched to a gene: 7. This CDR3 is 14 amino acids long. This CDR3 reads CASSTAGGRETQYF. For the CDR3, the DNA is TGTGCCAGCAGCACCGCAGGGGGCAGGGAGACCCAGTACTTC.

The rearrangement links TRBV19 to TRBJ2-1; TRBD2 aligns across 16 bases. The CDR3 covers 16 residues. Trimming removed 6 bases from V and 5 bases from J; junction bases left unmatched: 4. Germline-derived CDR1 and CDR2 are LNHDA and SQIVND (reference sequence). In DNA form, the CDR3 reads TGTGCCAGTAGGGGGACTAGCGGGAGGGCAAACAATGAGCAGTTCTTC. Encoded protein: CASRGTSGRANNEQFF.

The CDR3 DNA follows: TGTGCCAGCAGTGAAGCGTGGTTCACAGAAGGTCGCGGGACTGAAGCTTTCTTT. Translated, it gives CASSEAWFTEGRGTEAFF. The rearrangement links TRBV2 to TRBJ1-1, with D unresolved. Trimming removed 0 bases at V and 5 bases at J, with 22 bases between. The CDR3 sequence is 18 residues long. CDR1 is SNHLY, CDR2 FYNNEI, per germline. Using reference TRBV2 and TRBJ1-1 for the parts outside the CDR3, the full variable domain is EPEVTQTPSHQVTQMGQEVILRCVPISNHLYFYWYRQILGQKVEFLVSFYNNEISEKSEIFDDQFSVERPDGSNFTLKIRSTKLEDSAMYFCASSEAWFTEGRGTEAFFGQGTRLTVV.

The chain employs TRBV24-1 and TRBJ1-5, with 7 bases lining up with TRBD1. CDR1 is KGHDR and CDR2 is SFDVKD in the germline V gene. Trimming took 3 bases from V and 6 from J; bases not matched to a gene: 4. CDR3 length equals 14 residues. The chain's CDR3 is CATSDLDRTQPQHF. The CDR3 coding sequence is TGTGCCACCAGTGATCTGGACAGGACTCAGCCCCAGCATTTT.

The V gene is TRBV19, the J gene TRBJ2-1; 7 nucleotides line up with TRBD2. With 3 bases clipped from V and 4 bases from J, the junction kept 6 bases outside the gene matches. The CDR3 is made up of 15 amino acids. Germline CDR1 reads LNHDA; CDR2 reads SQIVND (reference sequence). The CDR3 region is CASSISSGIYNEQFF. As DNA, the CDR3 is TGTGCCAGTAGTATTTCTAGCGGAATATACAATGAGCAGTTCTTC.

CDR3 sequence reads: CASFVRENTEAFF. Written as DNA, the CDR3 is TGTGCCAGCTTTGTGCGGGAGAACACTGAAGCTTTCTTT. The chain carries TRBV6-5 and TRBJ1-1; D is uncertain. V shed 8 bases and J shed 1 base, with 11 bases lying between them. The CDR3 length is 13 residues. Germline V gene lookup returns CDR1 MNHEY and CDR2 SVGAGI.

Notes on this clone: One end of the junction does not line up with germline, which may come from a read error. The genes are TRBV13 and TRBJ2-5; 8 bases align to TRBD1. CDR1 PRHDT and CDR2 FYEKMQ come from the germline V gene (reference sequence). The CDR3 loop spans 12 amino acids. CDR3: CASSLVRDRPHF. Here the CDR3 DNA reads TGTGCCAGCAGCTTAGTTCGGGACAGGCCACACTTC.

At least ten counts were recorded for this clone. The V and J genes are TRBV7-9 and TRBJ2-7; 7 nucleotides line up with TRBD2. Germline V lookup: CDR1 SEHNR, CDR2 FQNEAQ (reference sequence). The trim removed 6 bases at V and 1 base at J, leaving 3 bases unmatched. The CDR3 runs to 13 residues. CDR3 DNA: TGTGCCAGCAGAGCGGGGACGTCCTACGAGCAGTACTTC. Protein sequence: CASRAGTSYEQYF.

The chain joins TRBV19 to TRBJ2-1; 8 bases are a match to TRBD1. Germline loops: CDR1 LNHDA, CDR2 SQIVND (reference sequence). The CDR3 is 15 residues long. After removal of 2 bases from V and 8 bases from J, the junction contained 8 bases not matched to a gene. CDR3 amino acids: CASSINHQGADEQFF. The CDR3 DNA is TGTGCCAGTAGTATAAACCATCAGGGGGCGGATGAGCAGTTCTTC. Drawing the rest from reference TRBV19 and TRBJ2-1, the complete variable domain is DGGITQSPKYLFRKEGQNVTLSCEQNLNHDAMYWYRQDPGQGLRLIYYSQIVNDFQKGDIAEGYSVSREKKESFPLTVTSAQKNPTAFYLCASSINHQGADEQFFGPGTRLTVL.

V is TRBV27 and J is TRBJ2-1; D gene uncertain. V was clipped by 5 bases and J by 0 bases, with 14 bases between them. This CDR3 spans 16 amino acids. CDR1 is MNHEY and CDR2 is SMNVEV in the germline V gene (reference sequence). CDR3 sequence: CASSLDWVSSYNEQFF. The CDR3 coding sequence is TGTGCCAGCAGTCTAGATTGGGTCAGCTCCTACAATGAGCAGTTCTTC.